A selection of T cell receptor beta chains follows, all from one sample in a study of cytomegalovirus exposure and HLA in healthy donors. Repertoires were generated with immunoSEQ multiplex PCR, while TCRdb's copy carries only in-frame clones and drops some. The table shows some 190,000 clones, with around 83% occurring only once. Sequenced input: PBMCs. The source of these receptors is a man aged 35 to 55 in good health and CMV-seropositive. CDR3s include the opening cysteine and the closing phenylalanine or tryptophan. D genes are given only for firm matches. Size is omitted from some rows. Given values are once, few, many or a class for expanded clones.

>TRBV2|-|-|TRBJ1-6
CASSLNGESNNSPLHF
TGTGCCAGCAGCCTTAACGGGGAATCTAATAATTCACCCCTCCACTTT
>TRBV7-2|-|-|TRBJ1-2
CASSLNPQGNYGYTF
TGTGCCAGCAGCTTAAATCCTCAGGGCAACTATGGCTACACCTTC
>TRBV6-5|-|-|TRBJ2-1
CASRYSPGNEQFF
TGTGCCAGCAGGTACAGCCCCGGGAATGAGCAGTTCTTC
>TRBV9|TRBD2|-|TRBJ2-1
CASSVGGLAGFDEQFF
TGTGCCAGCAGCGTAGGAGGGCTAGCGGGGTTCGATGAGCAGTTCTTC
>TRBV27|-|-|TRBJ2-7
CASSNGAGIEQYF
TGTGCCAGCAGCAATGGGGCAGGGATCGAGCAGTACTTC
>TRBV11-2|-|-|TRBJ1-5
CASSSEGQPQHF
TGTGCCAGCAGCTCTGAGGGACAGCCCCAGCATTTT
>TRBV7-9|-|-|TRBJ1-2
CASSPTGYGYTF
TGTGCCAGCAGCCCCACAGGATATGGCTACACCTTC
>TRBV28|-|-|TRBJ1-4
CASTGGGVEKLFF
TGTGCCAGCACTGGGGGGGGCGTTGAAAAACTGTTTTTT
>TRBV11-2|-|-|TRBJ1-5
CASSLGEADQPQHF
TGTGCCAGCAGCTTAGGTGAAGCGGATCAGCCCCAGCATTTT
>TRBV5-1|-|-|TRBJ2-5
CASSFTVEETQYF
TGCGCCAGCAGCTTTACAGTCGAAGAGACCCAGTACTTC
>TRBV2|-|-|TRBJ2-3
CASSDPEGVPSSTDTQYF
TGTGCCAGCAGCGATCCCGAGGGGGTCCCAAGTTCCACAGATACGCAGTATTTT
>TRBV6-1|TRBD2|few|TRBJ2-1
CASSLLAGGYNEQFF
TGTGCCAGCAGTCTTCTAGCGGGAGGGTACAATGAGCAGTTCTTC
>TRBV20-1|TRBD1|few|TRBJ2-5
CSARKGALQYF
TGCAGTGCTAGGAAGGGGGCGTTACAGTACTTC
>TRBV7-8|TRBD2|once|TRBJ2-3
CASSPQREGRDTQYF
TGTGCCAGCAGCCCTCAGCGGGAGGGCCGGGATACGCAGTATTTT
>TRBV7-8|-|-|TRBJ2-7
CASSLAQPYEQYF
TGTGCCAGCAGCTTAGCACAGCCCTACGAGCAGTACTTC
>TRBV5-4|TRBD2|-|TRBJ2-3
CASVPGGAGGADTQYF
TGTGCCAGCGTGCCGGGAGGGGCGGGAGGAGCAGATACGCAGTATTTT
>TRBV27|-|-|TRBJ1-5
CASSLKAGAPYSNQPQHF
TGTGCCAGCAGTTTAAAGGCAGGGGCGCCTTATAGCAATCAGCCCCAGCATTTT
>TRBV18|TRBD2|-|TRBJ2-3
CASSPTFSTAGGIDTQYF
TGTGCCAGCTCACCCACTTTTTCAACAGCGGGAGGAATAGATACGCAGTATTTT
>TRBV5-4|TRBD1|-|TRBJ2-7
CASSSRQGAAGEQYF
TGTGCCAGCAGCAGCAGACAGGGGGCCGCCGGCGAGCAGTACTTC
>TRBV18|-|-|TRBJ2-3
CASSPMGTRGDTQYF
TGTGCCAGCTCACCAATGGGTACTAGAGGGGATACGCAGTATTTT
>TRBV5-4|-|-|TRBJ1-1
CASSLSQLNTEAFF
TGTGCCAGCAGCTTGTCACAGTTAAACACTGAAGCTTTCTTT
>TRBV5-4|-|few|TRBJ1-6
CASSLGRDSPLHF
TGTGCCAGCAGCTTGGGCAGGGATTCACCCCTCCACTTT
>TRBV28|TRBD2|-|TRBJ2-3
CASSATSGTTDTQYF
TGTGCCAGCAGTGCTACTAGCGGAACCACAGATACGCAGTATTTT
>TRBV19|-|few|TRBJ2-7
CATSDSLGIKSAYEQYF
TGTGCCACCAGCGACTCTCTCGGGATCAAAAGTGCCTACGAGCAGTACTTC